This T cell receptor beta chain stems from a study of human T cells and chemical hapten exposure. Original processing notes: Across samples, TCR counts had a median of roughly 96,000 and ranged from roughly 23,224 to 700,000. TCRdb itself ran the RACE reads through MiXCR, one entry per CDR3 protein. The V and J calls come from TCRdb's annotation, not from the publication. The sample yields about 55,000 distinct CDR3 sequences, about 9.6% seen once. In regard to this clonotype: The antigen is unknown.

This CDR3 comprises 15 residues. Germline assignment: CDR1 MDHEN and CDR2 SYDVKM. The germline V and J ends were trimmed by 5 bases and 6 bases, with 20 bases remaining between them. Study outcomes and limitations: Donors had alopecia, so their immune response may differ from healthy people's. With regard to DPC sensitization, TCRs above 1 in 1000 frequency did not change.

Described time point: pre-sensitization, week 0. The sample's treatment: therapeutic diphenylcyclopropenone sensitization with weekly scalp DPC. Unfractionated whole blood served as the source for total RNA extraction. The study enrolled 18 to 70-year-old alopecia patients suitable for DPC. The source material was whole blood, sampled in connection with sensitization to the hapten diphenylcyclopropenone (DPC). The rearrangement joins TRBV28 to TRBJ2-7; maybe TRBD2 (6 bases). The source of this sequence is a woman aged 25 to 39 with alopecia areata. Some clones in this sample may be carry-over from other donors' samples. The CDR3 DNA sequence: TGTGCCAGCAGTACCCGGGGGACCCACGACGTCGAGCAGTACTTC. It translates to CASSTRGTHDVEQYF.